There are many counts of the clone carrying this T cell receptor (beta chain). Profiling of TCR beta VDJ combinations and CDR3 sequences used genomic DNA as template. TCRdb reprocessed the reads with MiXCR, giving one entry per CDR3 protein. Among some 280,000 distinct CDR3 sequences listed, 55% to 65% were seen once. This sample stems from a study of CD8+CD57+ T cells in acquired aplastic anemia. Study summary: Roughly 3 ug was the average amount of DNA from sorted CD4+ and CD8+ cells.

Germline-derived CDR1 and CDR2 are DFQATT and SNEGSKA (reference sequence). Trimming removed 2 bases from V and 4 bases from J; junction bases left unmatched: 3. CDR3 size: 14 residues. This chain joins TRBV20-1 and TRBJ1-4, with 8 bases identical to TRBD1. Sequences were obtained from sorted CD4+, CD8+, or CD8+CD57+ T cells (not recorded which) from PBMCs. This receptor was taken from a human donor with severe aplastic anemia or a healthy control (not recorded which). CDR3 protein: CSARTGQVNEKLFF. For the CDR3, the DNA is TGCAGTGCTAGAACGGGACAGGTTAATGAAAAACTGTTTTTT.